This TCR beta chain was found in a study of shared clonotypes between healthy human individuals (dated by TCRdb to the early 2020s). Broadly, across the study: The cohort comprised a couple of women and three men aged 18 to 49 years. Per donor, three plates each were used for CD4 naive and CD4 memory, two for CD8 naive, and one for CD8 memory. Per donor, leukapheresis produced somewhere between about 0.94 and 10 billion PBMCs. To estimate repertoire size and how much clonotype sharing occurs between individuals, the study deeply sequenced the blood TCR repertoires of five healthy adults. To increase sequencing depth and limit assay-specific biases, TCR repertoire library preparation and sequencing were carried out by different laboratories using diverse techniques.

CD8 naive samples were CD45RO-negative cells positively selected for CCR7, giving a CD45RA+CCR7+ population that excluded TemRA cells. Healthy HIV-negative adults with no recently reported acute infections or vaccinations were included as donors. All donors were Caucasian adults living in Nashville, Tennessee, USA. After blood collection by leukapheresis, PBMCs were isolated using Ficoll-Histopaque density gradient centrifugation and then cryopreserved in the vapor phase of liquid nitrogen. Analytical flow cytometry was used to check the purity and quantity of each magnetically sorted T cell population. From each sorted fraction, genomic DNA was isolated and quantified by UV absorbance on a Nanodrop 2000c. Spanning cysteine to phenylalanine, the CDR3 consists of 13 amino acids. Left in the record is the CDR3 DNA by itself, 39 bases read in frame from the first base. CDR1 and CDR2, looked up from the germline V gene, are SQVTM and ANQGSEA. V sheds 0 bases and J sheds 7 bases, leaving 10 bases between their ends.

TCR CDR3 regions were amplified from genomic DNA by multiplex PCR using the deep immunoSEQ assay. For each cell subset, the extracted genomic DNA was distributed evenly across all wells of several immunoSEQ 96-well plates, and each plate served as one replicate. For sorted subsets, around 200 ng genomic DNA, equal to approximately 30,000 T cell genomes, was loaded into each replicate PCR. The purified libraries were quantified using a Qubit 3.0 fluorometer, sized with a Bioanalyzer 2100, and then quantified again using the KAPA Library Quantification kit. Every immunoSEQ 96-well plate was sequenced on a separate single-read 150-cycle Illumina NextSeq 550 flow cell. The authors' analysis ran thus. Because the immunoSEQ output held only junctional sequences and lacked quality scores, the filtering could not match the filtering applied to full-length reads. Sequences were annotated with PyIR, a Python wrapper for IgBLAST v1.9, using IMGT germline references to assign V/J genes and CDR3. Reads were removed for weak V/J assignments (E-value above 1e-6), missing CDR3, stop codons, out-of-frame junctions, or ambiguous translated residues. A V3J clonotype was defined by an identical inferred V gene, J gene, and CDR3 amino acid sequence. The percentage overlap between two repertoires was calculated by dividing the number of shared unique clonotypes by the size of the smaller repertoire. RTK rarefaction, the Chao1 estimator, and Recon v2.1 estimates of unobserved clonotypes were used to assess repertoire richness. Generation probabilities were computed with OLGA for all TCRbeta clonotypes obtained by the gDNA method from several donors. TCRdb obtained this table from immuneACCESS and retained in-frame rearrangements with V and J assigned. These tables miss some clones; where compared with another copy, unresolved V genes account for less than half of the shortfall, and the remainder is unexplained. That table is the source of V, J and clone size, and D and trimming were worked out from the DNA. This sample lists under 2,000,000 clones; around 96% were detected once. Roughly 1% of the sample comes from the top ten.

As concerns this clone: There is no known antigen for this receptor. The record has no base qualities; no much larger clone is one base away.

Study-wide findings and limitations: Sampling was limited to blood, and TCR repertoires in tissue likely differ from TCR repertoires in blood. Because the study included only a small number of donors, the genetic and exposure-history diversity represented was limited. Even with the large sequencing depth, rarefaction of the sorted-subset datasets indicated that sequencing was incomplete. Larger estimated clonotype richness was generally found for naive subsets than for memory subsets. Approximately 5% of naive CD4, 3.5% of naive CD8, about 2.5% of memory CD4, and 0.4% of memory CD8 clonotypes were shared across a few donors. Based on pairwise subsampling, the degree of clonotype sharing among donors was expected to be affected by sequencing depth. Clonotypes shared by all four sorted-subset donors showed higher generation probabilities than non-shared clonotypes.

What was sequenced was naive CD8+ T cells sorted from blood. The cell subset or site label, as the study defines it: CD45RA+CCR7+. The chain links TRBV29-1 with TRBJ1-5; no D gene call is confident. The source is a young man in good health. DNA sequence: TGCAGCGTTGAAGAGGACCCTGGGCAGCCCCAGCATTTT. This is translated as CSVEEDPGQPQHF.